Below, 24 T cell receptor beta chains from the same sample are listed, as sequenced in a study of early T cells in non-severe SARS-CoV-2 infection. TCRdb used MiXCR to reprocess the 5' RACE reads, holding one entry per CDR3 protein. This table holds 23,000 or so distinct CDR3 sequences, about 5.6% found once. Sequenced input: whole blood. These receptors originate from an adult who was a healthcare worker with PCR-confirmed SARS-CoV-2 infection or an uninfected control (not recorded which).

In its sample, this clonotype was seen many times. This chain links TRBV20-1 with TRBJ2-4; no firm D call. CDR1 and CDR2 from the germline V gene are DFQATT and SNEGSKA (reference sequence). With 3 bases removed from V and 6 bases from J, the gap between germline ends came to 6 bases. The CDR3 is made up of 11 amino acids. The CDR3 sequence: CSASGRNIQYF. For the CDR3, the DNA is TGCAGTGCTAGCGGTCGAAACATTCAGTACTTC.

This clonotype was seen ten or more times. This chain uses TRBV7-2 with TRBJ2-3; TRBD2 might be the D (6 bases). This CDR3 is built from 16 residues. V dropped 0 bases and J dropped 3 bases, with 13 bases sitting between them. Germline CDR1 and CDR2: SGHTA and FQGNSA. DNA for the CDR3: TGTGCCAGCAGCTTAGCGGCGGGACTTTGGACAGATACGCAGTATTTT. Translation: CASSLAAGLWTDTQYF.

This clonotype appeared once. CDR3 nucleotide sequence: TGTGCCAGCAGTTTTACGGAAGAGACCCAGTACTTC. Translation: CASSFTEETQYF. The chain links TRBV28 to TRBJ2-5, with unresolved D. Germline loops: CDR1 MDHEN, CDR2 SYDVKM. The CDR3 has 12 amino acids. V lost 3 bases and J 3 bases, leaving 5 bases between the germline ends.

In its sample, this clonotype was seen many times. The chain employs TRBV20-1 and TRBJ1-1; 9 nucleotides match TRBD1. The V gene end was trimmed by 3 bases and the J gene end by 1 base; junction bases not matched to a gene: 9. The CDR3 is made up of 16 amino acids. CDR1 and CDR2 (germline): DFQATT, SNEGSKA (reference sequence). The CDR3 nucleotides are TGCAGTGCTAGCCATCCGGGACAGGGAGGGAACACTGAAGCTTTCTTT. It is translated as CSASHPGQGGNTEAFF.

Ten or more counts support this clonotype. The rearrangement joins TRBV7-8 to TRBJ2-7, with 7 bases that match TRBD1. V shed 5 bases and J 2 bases; nucleotides not matched to a gene: 18. The CDR3 contains 18 residues. Germline V lookup: CDR1 SGHVS, CDR2 FQNEAQ. This CDR3 is CASSPYILTTGSTYEQYF. The CDR3 DNA follows: TGTGCCAGCAGCCCCTACATACTCACGACAGGGAGTACCTACGAGCAGTACTTC. Full variable domain (rest looked up from reference TRBV7-8 and TRBJ2-7): GAGVSQSPRYKVAKRGQDVALRCDPISGHVSLFWYQQALGQGPEFLTYFQNEAQLDKSGLPSDRFFAERPEGSVSTLKIQRTQQEDSAVYLCASSPYILTTGSTYEQYFGPGTRLTVT.

This clonotype was detected ten times or more. The chain is built from TRBV20-1 and TRBJ1-5; TRBD1 matches at 8 bases. CDR1 is DFQATT and CDR2 is SNEGSKA in the germline V gene (reference sequence). The CDR3 has 14 residues. The junction had 5 bases not matched to a gene; V was cut back by 5 bases and J by 2 bases. The CDR3 reads CSAGETGGNQPQHF. CDR3 DNA sequence: TGCAGTGCTGGGGAGACAGGGGGCAATCAGCCCCAGCATTTT.

The sample holds many counts of this clonotype. The chain uses TRBV6-6 and TRBJ1-2; D gene unclear. In germline, CDR1 is MNHNY, CDR2 SVGAGI (reference sequence). The V and J ends lost 3 bases and 6 bases respectively, with 17 bases between them. The CDR3 has 15 amino acids. DNA of the CDR3: TGTGCCAGCAGTTATGGTGTAGGGCAGGTCGATGGCTACACCTTC. Residues: CASSYGVGQVDGYTF.

This clonotype showed up many times. CDR3 region: CAISDFGTEAFF. The CDR3 region has the DNA TGTGCCATCAGTGATTTTGGGACTGAAGCTTTCTTT. The chain joins TRBV10-3 to TRBJ1-1; D call uncertain. Germline V CDR1 and CDR2: ENHRY, SYGVKD. The ends were cut back, 3 bases at V and 5 bases at J, with 7 bases in the middle. The CDR3 loop spans 12 amino acids.

This clonotype was seen at least ten times. The V gene is TRBV29-1, the J gene TRBJ2-2, with TRBD1 matching 7 bases. After removal of 7 bases from V and 8 bases from J, the junction contained 10 bases not matched to a gene. Germline CDR1 SQVTM, CDR2 ANQGSEA. The CDR3 runs to 13 residues. CDR3 protein: CSGKKGGAGELFF. CDR3 DNA: TGCAGCGGGAAGAAAGGGGGCGCGGGGGAGCTGTTTTTT.

In this sample, this clonotype turned up many times. The chain carries TRBV19 and TRBJ1-5; D gene uncertain. The germline V and J ends were trimmed by 4 bases and 7 bases, with 11 bases remaining between them. The CDR3 is 13 residues long. Germline CDR1 is LNHDA and CDR2 is SQIVND (reference sequence). The CDR3 here is CASSKPQSQPQHF. The CDR3 DNA sequence: TGTGCCAGTAGTAAACCCCAGAGCCAGCCCCAGCATTTT.

This clonotype turned up a few times. The chain is built from TRBV6-6 and TRBJ2-4, with 7 nucleotides matching TRBD2. J lost 4 bases, V lost 5 bases, and 11 bases had no gene match. Germline CDR1 is MNHNY and CDR2 is SVGAGI (reference sequence). This CDR3 comprises 16 residues. The CDR3 nucleotides are TGTGCCAGCAGTGCACCAGCGGGGTCCTCAAAAAACATTCAGTACTTC. It is translated as CASSAPAGSSKNIQYF.

Points on this clonotype: A much more abundant neighbour one base away suggests this may be a read error. Here the CDR3 DNA reads TGTACCAGCAGCTCTAGCGGGAGGACCTACACAGATACGCAGTATTTT. The encoded protein is CTSSSSGRTYTDTQYF. The J gene is TRBJ2-3, the V gene TRBV7-9; 11 positions match TRBD2. The V gene's germline CDR1 is SEHNR and CDR2 FQNEAQ (reference sequence). The length of the CDR3 is 16 residues.

This chain uses TRBV6-1 with TRBJ1-2; a possible D gene is TRBD1 (6 bases). The CDR3 totals 12 residues. CDR1 and CDR2 from the germline V gene are MNHNS and SASEGT. With 8 bases removed from V and 4 bases from J, the gap between germline ends came to 11 bases. CDR3 DNA sequence: TGTGCCAGCCAGGACAGATTCTATGGCTACACCTTC. Its translation: CASQDRFYGYTF.

In this sample, this clonotype turned up many times. The chain uses TRBV7-2 and TRBJ2-5; D is possibly TRBD2 (5 bases). V was cut by 6 bases and J by 1 base, with 12 bases left in between. CDR3 size: 14 residues. Germline V CDR1 and CDR2: SGHTA, FQGNSA. CDR3 DNA: TGTGCCAGCAGACTAAGTCTAGCCCAAGAGACCCAGTACTTC. It encodes CASRLSLAQETQYF.

This clonotype came up many times. The genes are TRBV6-1 and TRBJ1-4; D ambiguous. The germline CDR1 and CDR2 sequences are MNHNS and SASEGT. V gave up 7 bases and J gave up 5 bases, with 17 bases separating them. The CDR3 loop spans 15 amino acids. DNA of the CDR3: TGTGCCAGCACCTCGTTACAGCAGAAAAATGAAAAACTGTTTTTT. Protein product: CASTSLQQKNEKLFF.

This clonotype was detected a few times. The chain uses TRBV5-4 and TRBJ2-5, with a tentative D call TRBD1 (6 bases). The CDR3 length is 14 residues. V was shortened by 4 bases and J by 1 base, with 11 bases between the two germline ends. Germline CDR1 reads SGHNT; CDR2 reads YYREEE (reference sequence). The CDR3 nucleotides read TGTGCCAGCAGCCTACGGACAGCCCAAGAGACCCAGTACTTC. The encoded protein is CASSLRTAQETQYF.

The rearrangement uses TRBV10-2 and TRBJ2-1; 9 bases are shared with TRBD2. The CDR3 extends over 14 amino acids. Per germline, CDR1 WSHSY and CDR2 SAAADI. The junction had 2 bases not matched to a gene; V was cut back by 5 bases and J by 3 bases. CDR3 in DNA: TGCGCCAGCAGTCCGACTAGCGGCTACAATGAGCAGTTCTTC. This encodes CASSPTSGYNEQFF.

There are a few counts of this clonotype. The chain links TRBV10-3 to TRBJ1-5; 7 bases fit TRBD1. The CDR3 runs 16 residues. Germline-derived CDR1 and CDR2 are ENHRY and SYGVKD. The trim removed 4 bases at V and 5 bases at J, leaving 11 bases unmatched. The CDR3 region has the DNA TGTGCCATCAGTGCACAGGGGATTATGGCTGATCAGCCCCAGCATTTT. It encodes CAISAQGIMADQPQHF.

By sample fraction, this clonotype is medium-sized (0.01 to 0.1%). V gene TRBV20-1 combines with J gene TRBJ2-7, with 8 bases aligning to TRBD1. V lost 3 bases to trimming and J lost 3 bases; unmatched junction nucleotides: 7. The CDR3 has 14 amino acids. From germline, CDR1 is DFQATT and CDR2 SNEGSKA (reference sequence). CDR3 residues: CSASGGQVGYEQYF. DNA for the CDR3: TGCAGTGCTAGTGGGGGACAGGTCGGCTACGAGCAGTACTTC.

This clonotype was seen ten or more times. This chain links TRBV6-2 or TRBV6-3 with TRBJ1-1, with 7 positions matching TRBD1. The ends lost 8 bases at V and 3 bases at J; junction bases unmatched: 6. Per germline, CDR1 MNHEY and CDR2 SVGEGT. The CDR3 is 13 residues long. The CDR3 sequence: CASCQTGYTEAFF. The CDR3 DNA follows: TGTGCCAGCTGTCAGACAGGGTACACTGAAGCTTTCTTT.

This CDR3 is CASTSEDTQYF. CDR3 nucleotide sequence: TGTGCCAGCACTTCGGAGGATACGCAGTATTTT. This chain uses TRBV12-3 or TRBV12-4 with TRBJ2-3; D remains ambiguous. Trimming removed 7 bases from V and 6 bases from J, with 8 bases in between. The CDR3 is 11 amino acids.

In this sample, this clonotype turned up a few times. This rearrangement joins TRBV7-6 to TRBJ2-2; the match to TRBD2 covers 11 bases. The ends lost 5 bases at V and 6 bases at J; junction bases unmatched: 14. Germline V gene data show CDR1 as SGHVS and CDR2 as FNYEAQ. This CDR3 spans 18 amino acids. The CDR3 loop reads CASSTFDVAGGSAGELFF. The DNA of the CDR3 is TGTGCCAGCAGCACCTTCGACGTAGCGGGAGGGTCCGCCGGGGAGCTGTTTTTT.

The chain recombines TRBV7-2 with TRBJ2-3; TRBD2 agrees at 16 bases. The ends lost 5 bases at V and 4 bases at J; junction bases unmatched: 9. Germline V gene data show CDR1 as SGHTA and CDR2 as FQGNSA. The CDR3 covers 18 residues. Written as DNA, the CDR3 is TGTGCCAGCAGCACGGCCGGGACTAGCGGGAGGGGCGCAGATACGCAGTATTTT. Protein: CASSTAGTSGRGADTQYF. Together with reference TRBV7-2 and TRBJ2-3, the CDR3 gives the full variable domain: GAGVSQSPSNKVTEKGKDVELRCDPISGHTALYWYRQSLGQGLEFLIYFQGNSAPDKSGLPSDRFSAERTGGSVSTLTIQRTQQEDSAVYLCASSTAGTSGRGADTQYFGPGTRLTVL.

This clonotype occurred many times. The V and J genes are TRBV28 and TRBJ1-1; a weak D match, TRBD1 (6 bases). The CDR3 runs to 13 residues. CDR1 and CDR2 from the germline V gene are MDHEN and SYDVKM. V was clipped by 3 bases and J by 4 bases, with 9 bases between them. CDR3 bases: TGTGCCAGCAGTTTCCAGGGGATCACTGAAGCTTTCTTT. This codes for CASSFQGITEAFF.